Detailed here is one T cell receptor beta chain. No cognate antigen has been identified for it. It has no much larger one-base neighbor in the sample; base qualities were not kept. The germline V end is reduced by 2 bases and the J end by 5 bases; junction bases left unmatched: 6. Inclusive of the bounding cysteine and phenylalanine, the CDR3 is 14 residues long. Kept here is only the CDR3 DNA, which spans 42 bases and is read in frame from base 1. For CDR1 and CDR2, the germline V gene lists SGHRS and YFSETQ. The collaborating institutions used their own protocols to collect whole blood in K2EDTA tubes. For TCRbeta analysis, collaborator samples were shipped as frozen whole blood, as isolated PBMCs, or as DNA extracted from either sample type. The sample originates from a study of blood T cell repertoires in COVID-19 (dated by TCRdb to about 2020). Study-level background: Collaborator samples came from the United States, Italy and Spain and covered acute and convalescent phases of COVID-19. The repertoires were made available in a free public database intended to serve as a resource for research on the immune response to SARS-CoV-2. Samples came from the ongoing ImmuneRACE study (first 160 participants) plus 1,254 subjects from 6 global collaborators. The material from the prospective study consisted of cDNA or gDNA derived from T cells, B-cell-depleted T cells, or PBMCs. Deeply sampled blood TCRbeta repertoires from subjects exposed to, actively infected with, or recovered from COVID-19 were included in the dataset. Where available, HLA class I and class II types were obtained from metadata supplied by the sample provider rather than from assay-based typing. The sample metadata nearly always contained a de-identified subject ID, COVID-19 status, age in years and sex.

The study at large found these results: How much clinical and demographic metadata was included differed by source and by participant, and the metadata was provided uncurated.

TCRbeta CDR3 regions were amplified from genomic DNA using the immunoSEQ Assay, a bias-controlled multiplex PCR. Under the source paper's analysis protocol: The number of nucleated cells in each sample was estimated from the amplification of reference gene primers within the assay. Sequence reads were collapsed and filtered to measure the absolute abundance of every unique TCRbeta CDR3 rearrangement. For each sample, productive Simpson clonality was calculated by taking the square root of Simpson's diversity index across productive rearrangements. TCRdb took this table from immuneACCESS and kept in-frame rearrangements with V and J called. Such tables lack part of the clones; where checked against another copy, unresolved V genes explain under half of the gap, and the rest is unexplained. The DNA gave D and trimming, while V, J and clone size come from that table. This sample has about 86,000 clones in its table, and roughly 88% of those were observed once. The biggest ten clones account for 31% of the sample.

The sequence was obtained from a woman of 80 years or more with active or convalescent COVID-19. The chain is assembled from TRBV5-1 and TRBJ1-1, with 7 bases aligning to TRBD1. Sequenced sample: peripheral blood. The DNA reads TGCGCCAGCAGCTTCAGGGACAGTCAGACTGAAGCTTTCTTT. Its translation reads: CASSFRDSQTEAFF.